This passage covers 21 T cell receptor beta chains from one sample sequenced in a study of cytomegalovirus exposure and HLA in healthy donors. PCR amplification relied on 60 Vbeta primers (plus 13 Jbeta primers). Clones were read by immunoSEQ multiplex PCR, and TCRdb kept only the in-frame ones, dropping some. The sample lists tens of thousands of clones; around 80% were seen once. The sample comprised PBMCs. These receptors were taken from a male donor in good health and CMV-seropositive.

This chain uses TRBV5-1 with TRBJ2-1; 13 bases align to TRBD2. The CDR3 contains 17 residues. The trim removed 0 bases at V and 3 bases at J, leaving 3 bases unmatched. The germline CDR1 and CDR2 sequences are SGHRS and YFSETQ. The DNA for the CDR3 is TGCGCCAGCAGCTTGGAGTGGACTAGCGGGGGCTACAATGAGCAGTTCTTC. Encoded protein: CASSLEWTSGGYNEQFF. Combining the CDR3 with reference TRBV5-1 and TRBJ2-1 gives the whole variable domain KAGVTQTPRYLIKTRGQQVTLSCSPISGHRSVSWYQQTPGQGLQFLFEYFSETQRNKGNFPGRFSGRQFSNSRSEMNVSTLELGDSALYLCASSLEWTSGGYNEQFFGPGTRLTVL.

The chain recombines TRBV5-1 with TRBJ2-7; possibly TRBD1 for D (5 bases). From germline, CDR1 is SGHRS and CDR2 YFSETQ. V dropped 0 bases and J dropped 3 bases, with 10 bases sitting between them. The CDR3 length is 14 residues. This CDR3 is CASSLARQGYEQYF. In nucleotides, the CDR3 is TGCGCCAGCAGCTTGGCCAGGCAGGGCTACGAGCAGTACTTC. The whole variable domain, remainder taken from reference TRBV5-1 and TRBJ2-7, is KAGVTQTPRYLIKTRGQQVTLSCSPISGHRSVSWYQQTPGQGLQFLFEYFSETQRNKGNFPGRFSGRQFSNSRSEMNVSTLELGDSALYLCASSLARQGYEQYFGPGTRLTVT.

Comment on this clone: This specimen includes other DNA sequences encoding the same CDR3. The genes are TRBV7-9 and TRBJ2-2, with 8 bases lining up with TRBD2. The length of the CDR3 is 14 residues. Trimming cost V 6 bases and J 4 bases; bases outside gene matches: 4. Per the germline V gene, CDR1 is SEHNR and CDR2 is FQNEAQ (reference sequence). CDR3 in amino acids: CASRDGGGTGELFF. The CDR3 nucleotides read TGTGCCAGCAGGGACGGGGGGGGCACCGGGGAGCTGTTTTTT.

The rearrangement joins TRBV6-1 to TRBJ1-2; no reliable D call. V lost 3 bases, J lost 1 base, and 3 bases lay in between. In germline, CDR1 is MNHNS, CDR2 SASEGT. This CDR3 spans 12 amino acids. The CDR3 loop is CASSDYNYGYTF. DNA for the CDR3: TGTGCCAGCAGTGACTATAACTATGGCTACACCTTC.

This clone was seen once. V is TRBV5-6 and J is TRBJ2-3; D not certain. Germline V gene sequence: CDR1 SGHDT, CDR2 YYEEEE. Trimming removed 0 bases at V and 6 bases at J, with 11 bases between. The CDR3 has 14 amino acids. DNA for the CDR3: TGTGCCAGCAGCTTGGGTGTATCCGCGGATACGCAGTATTTT. It yields the protein CASSLGVSADTQYF.

The V and J genes are TRBV6-1 and TRBJ2-7; D is possibly TRBD2 (5 bases). The CDR3 spans 14 residues. Per the germline V gene, CDR1 is MNHNS and CDR2 is SASEGT. Trimming shortened V by 5 bases and J by 1 base, and 12 bases separated the two germline ends. CDR3 DNA: TGTGCCAGCAGTCTCGGGGAAGGGTCCTACGAGCAGTACTTC. Its translation is CASSLGEGSYEQYF.

The chain employs TRBV18 and TRBJ2-1, with D unclear. The V end lost 5 bases, the J end lost 8 bases, and 13 bases lay between the germline ends. The CDR3 has 13 amino acids. CDR1 is KGHSH and CDR2 is LQKENI in the germline V gene. The CDR3 protein is CASSDRRNHEQFF. CDR3 bases: TGTGCCAGCTCAGACCGGCGGAACCATGAGCAGTTCTTC. The variable domain in full, with the rest retrieved from reference TRBV18 and TRBJ2-1, is NAGVMQNPRHLVRRRGQEARLRCSPMKGHSHVYWYRQLPEEGLKFMVYLQKENIIDESGMPKERFSAEFPKEGPSILRIQQVVRGDSAAYFCASSDRRNHEQFFGPGTRLTVL.

The CDR3 region is CAWSRRSSGYTF. Here the CDR3 DNA reads TGTGCCTGGAGTCGGAGGTCATCCGGCTACACCTTC. The V call is TRBV30, the J call TRBJ1-2; D remains unclear. V was shortened by 2 bases and J by 8 bases, with 12 bases between the two germline ends. Germline V gives CDR1 GTSNPN, CDR2 SVGIG (reference sequence). The CDR3 length is 12 residues.

This clone was seen once. J is TRBJ2-1 and V is TRBV4-1; 9 positions match TRBD2. The CDR3 spans 15 residues. Germline CDR1 and CDR2: MGHRA and YSYEKL. Losses at the gene ends were 4 bases for V and 7 bases for J; bases not matched to a gene: 8. CDR3 sequence reads: CASSPTETSGNEQFF. DNA for the CDR3: TGCGCCAGCAGCCCCACCGAGACTAGCGGTAATGAGCAGTTCTTC.

The J gene is TRBJ1-1, the V gene TRBV2; D ambiguous. V was shortened by 7 bases and J by 6 bases, with 12 bases between the two germline ends. The CDR3 is made up of 12 amino acids. Germline values: CDR1 SNHLY, CDR2 FYNNEI. This CDR3 is CASIREVAEAFF. The CDR3 DNA reads TGTGCCAGCATCCGGGAGGTAGCTGAAGCTTTCTTT.

The chain couples TRBV30 to TRBJ1-1; TRBD1 matches at 7 bases. The germline V gene has CDR1 GTSNPN and CDR2 SVGIG (reference sequence). The V segment lost 3 bases and the J segment 1 base; nucleotides outside the gene matches: 5. The CDR3 length is 14 residues. This chain's CDR3 is CAWRQGQGNTEAFF. The CDR3 DNA reads as TGTGCCTGGAGACAGGGGCAGGGGAACACTGAAGCTTTCTTT.

This clone was found a few times. V is TRBV5-4 and J is TRBJ2-5, with 7 bases lining up with TRBD2. The germline V gene has CDR1 SGHNT and CDR2 YYREEE (reference sequence). The trim removed 1 base at V and 5 bases at J, leaving 11 bases unmatched. CDR3 length equals 16 residues. CDR3 sequence: CASSLSKGRAGETQYF. The CDR3 DNA reads as TGTGCCAGCAGCTTGTCTAAAGGGAGGGCCGGGGAGACCCAGTACTTC.

The CDR3 nucleotides are TGTGCCAGCAGCGACAGACAGGGGCTGGCCAAAAACATTCAGTACTTC. Protein product: CASSDRQGLAKNIQYF. This chain uses TRBV28 with TRBJ2-4; 8 bases fit TRBD1. Per germline, CDR1 MDHEN and CDR2 SYDVKM. CDR3 size: 16 residues. V was pared by 6 bases and J by 1 base, with 8 bases of the junction left unmatched.

V and J are TRBV7-2 and TRBJ2-3; TRBD2 agrees at 12 bases. Germline CDR1 SGHTA, CDR2 FQGNSA. Losses at the gene ends were 4 bases for V and 5 bases for J; bases not matched to a gene: 10. CDR3 length equals 17 residues. Here the CDR3 DNA reads TGTGCCAGCAGCTCCATCCGACTAGCGGGAGAGGGAGATACGCAGTATTTT. Residues: CASSSIRLAGEGDTQYF.

The V call is TRBV30, the J call TRBJ1-5; a possible D gene is TRBD1 (5 bases). CDR1 and CDR2 from the germline V gene are GTSNPN and SVGIG (reference sequence). The CDR3 totals 13 residues. V lost 7 bases, J lost 1 base, and 11 bases lay in between. As DNA, the CDR3 is TGTGCCTCCGGACATAGGAGCAATCAGCCCCAGCATTTT. Translated, it gives CASGHRSNQPQHF.

The chain couples TRBV19 to TRBJ2-7; D is perhaps TRBD1 (5 bases). CDR3 length: 14 amino acids. Germline-derived CDR1 and CDR2 are LNHDA and SQIVND (reference sequence). V gave up 5 bases and J gave up 3 bases, with 14 bases separating them. CDR3 DNA: TGTGCCAGTAGTCCCTCGGTGGGGCGCTACGAGCAGTACTTC. Translating it yields CASSPSVGRYEQYF.

The rearrangement uses TRBV19 and TRBJ1-5, with 8 nucleotides matching TRBD1. This CDR3 spans 15 amino acids. J was trimmed by 3 bases and V by 6 bases; bases with no gene match: 7. CDR1 is LNHDA and CDR2 is SQIVND in the germline V gene (reference sequence). CDR3: CASRTGTGANQPQHF. The CDR3 DNA is TGTGCCAGTAGGACCGGGACAGGCGCCAATCAGCCCCAGCATTTT.

A few counts support this clone. The chain has TRBV6-5 and TRBJ2-5; the D gene is possibly TRBD1 (5 bases). Trimming cost V 2 bases and J 1 base, with 8 bases left between them. This CDR3 region has 14 residues. Germline V gene lookup returns CDR1 MNHEY and CDR2 SVGAGI. As DNA, the CDR3 is TGTGCCAGCAGTTACAGCAGGGCCCAAGAGACCCAGTACTTC. Translation: CASSYSRAQETQYF.

J is TRBJ2-3 and V is TRBV29-1, with 8 bases lining up with TRBD1. The germline CDR1 and CDR2 sequences are SQVTM and ANQGSEA. Germline trimming cut 4 bases from V and 2 bases from J; bases unmatched to any gene: 11. CDR3 length: 16 amino acids. Here the CDR3 DNA reads TGCAGCGTTGTGACCGGACAGGGTGGTTCCACAGATACGCAGTATTTT. This gives the protein CSVVTGQGGSTDTQYF.

The chain carries TRBV6-6 and TRBJ2-7, with a weak D call TRBD1 (6 bases). V shed 2 bases and J shed 4 bases, with 9 bases lying between them. The CDR3 loop spans 13 amino acids. Germline-derived CDR1 and CDR2 are MNHNY and SVGAGI (reference sequence). CDR3 nucleotides: TGTGCCAGCAGTTACGGGGACAAATACGAGCAGTACTTC. This gives the protein CASSYGDKYEQYF.

The chain combines TRBV5-1 with TRBJ2-2; D call uncertain. CDR1 is SGHRS, CDR2 YFSETQ, per germline. This CDR3 is built from 15 residues. Between the trimmed V and J ends, which lost 0 bases and 2 bases, there was a span of 8 bases. CDR3 amino acids: CASSLVNRNTGELFF. The CDR3 DNA is TGCGCCAGCAGCTTGGTAAACAGAAACACCGGGGAGCTGTTTTTT.